The rows below give T cell receptor beta chains drawn from one sample of a study of cytomegalovirus exposure and HLA in healthy donors. TCRdb's copy holds only in-frame clones and misses some; the assay was immunoSEQ multiplex PCR. Of about 90,000 clones listed, about 72% are singletons. The sequencing sample was made of PBMCs. The receptors shown here come from an older woman in good health and CMV-seropositive. CDR3s include the opening cysteine and the closing phenylalanine or tryptophan. D genes are given only for firm matches. Not all rows give a size; the values are once, few, many and, for expanded clones, a class.

d_call: -; v_call: TRBV7-2; clone_size: -; j_call: TRBJ2-7; cdr3_nt: TGTGCCAGCAGCTTAGAGGAGATTGAGCAGTACTTC; cdr3_aa: CASSLEEIEQYF
d_call: TRBD1; v_call: TRBV5-1; clone_size: -; j_call: TRBJ1-1; cdr3_nt: TGCGCCAGCAGCTCCCTGACAGGGGGAACTGAAGCTTTCTTT; cdr3_aa: CASSSLTGGTEAFF
d_call: -; v_call: TRBV19; clone_size: once; j_call: TRBJ2-3; cdr3_nt: TGTGCCAGTAACGGGGGACAGATTTTTGGTCATACGCAGTATTTT; cdr3_aa: CASNGGQIFGHTQYF
d_call: -; v_call: TRBV9; clone_size: once; j_call: TRBJ2-7; cdr3_nt: TGTGCCAGCAGCGAACAGGGCAACCCACACGAGCAGTACTTC; cdr3_aa: CASSEQGNPHEQYF
d_call: TRBD2; v_call: TRBV19; clone_size: -; j_call: TRBJ2-3; cdr3_nt: TGTGCCAGTAGTATAGCTTGGGGCTGGACTAGCGGGAGAAATACGCAGTATTTT; cdr3_aa: CASSIAWGWTSGRNTQYF
d_call: -; v_call: TRBV27; clone_size: -; j_call: TRBJ1-1; cdr3_nt: TGTGCCAGCAGTTTTTCACGGGACACTGAAGCTTTCTTT; cdr3_aa: CASSFSRDTEAFF
d_call: TRBD2; v_call: TRBV5-1; clone_size: -; j_call: TRBJ2-3; cdr3_nt: TGCGCCAGCAGCTTGGCAGGCGGGAGTGCCACAGATACGCAGTATTTT; cdr3_aa: CASSLAGGSATDTQYF
d_call: -; v_call: TRBV21-1; clone_size: -; j_call: TRBJ1-5; cdr3_nt: TGTGCCAGCAGCAAAGCGCGAGGGGGTAATCAGCCCCAGCATTTT; cdr3_aa: CASSKARGGNQPQHF
d_call: TRBD2; v_call: TRBV2; clone_size: -; j_call: TRBJ2-1; cdr3_nt: TGTGCCGGCCAAGGAGCGGGAGGCCCCCACAATGAGCAGTTCTTC; cdr3_aa: CAGQGAGGPHNEQFF
d_call: TRBD1; v_call: TRBV5-1; clone_size: -; j_call: TRBJ1-2; cdr3_nt: TGCGCCAGCAGCAAGATTAAGACAGGGGGCTACTATGGCTACACCTTC; cdr3_aa: CASSKIKTGGYYGYTF
d_call: -; v_call: TRBV29-1; clone_size: -; j_call: TRBJ2-3; cdr3_nt: TGCAGCGTACTAAAGACCGCAGATACGCAGTATTTT; cdr3_aa: CSVLKTADTQYF
d_call: -; v_call: TRBV2; clone_size: once; j_call: TRBJ2-3; cdr3_nt: TGTGCCAGCAGCCAAGGCGGGGACAGAAACACAGATACGCAGTATTTT; cdr3_aa: CASSQGGDRNTDTQYF
d_call: -; v_call: TRBV4-1; clone_size: -; j_call: TRBJ2-7; cdr3_nt: TGCGCCAGCAGCCAAGAGCGAGCCGGCTACGAGCAGTACTTC; cdr3_aa: CASSQERAGYEQYF
d_call: TRBD2; v_call: TRBV6-5; clone_size: few; j_call: TRBJ2-1; cdr3_nt: TGTGCCAGCAGTTACTCCCAGCGGGAGGGCCGCGAGCAGTTCTTC; cdr3_aa: CASSYSQREGREQFF
d_call: TRBD1; v_call: TRBV27; clone_size: -; j_call: TRBJ2-7; cdr3_nt: TGTGCCAGCGCGATTGAGGGGGCCAAGCAGTACTTC; cdr3_aa: CASAIEGAKQYF
d_call: -; v_call: TRBV9; clone_size: -; j_call: TRBJ1-2; cdr3_nt: TGTGCCAGCAGCGTAGACCCGGGAGTTCGTGGCTACACCTTC; cdr3_aa: CASSVDPGVRGYTF
d_call: TRBD2; v_call: TRBV27; clone_size: -; j_call: TRBJ2-1; cdr3_nt: TGTGCCAGCAGTCTAGCGGGACCTTACAATGAGCAGTTCTTC; cdr3_aa: CASSLAGPYNEQFF
d_call: TRBD1; v_call: TRBV5-1; clone_size: few; j_call: TRBJ2-3; cdr3_nt: TGCGCCAGCAGCTTGGCCGAGATACTACAGGGGGCTGAGAATACGCAGTATTTT; cdr3_aa: CASSLAEILQGAENTQYF
d_call: -; v_call: TRBV28; clone_size: -; j_call: TRBJ1-4; cdr3_nt: TGTGCCAGCAGTTTACTAGGAGGTGAAAAACTGTTTTTT; cdr3_aa: CASSLLGGEKLFF
d_call: -; v_call: TRBV6-1; clone_size: -; j_call: TRBJ1-1; cdr3_nt: TGTGCCAGCAACCCCCAGGGGAACACTGAAGCTTTCTTT; cdr3_aa: CASNPQGNTEAFF
d_call: -; v_call: TRBV10-1; clone_size: few; j_call: TRBJ2-1; cdr3_nt: TGCGCCAGCAGTGAGTCCGGAGACTACAATGAGCAGTTCTTC; cdr3_aa: CASSESGDYNEQFF
d_call: -; v_call: TRBV28; clone_size: -; j_call: TRBJ1-5; cdr3_nt: TGTGCCAGCGGCGGCGCTAGCAATCAGCCCCAGCATTTT; cdr3_aa: CASGGASNQPQHF
d_call: TRBD1; v_call: TRBV11-1; clone_size: -; j_call: TRBJ1-4; cdr3_nt: TGTGCCAGCAGCTTAGCCGGTCGGGGACAGGAAACAACGAAGAAACTGTTTTTT; cdr3_aa: CASSLAGRGQETTKKLFF
d_call: TRBD1; v_call: TRBV18; clone_size: -; j_call: TRBJ2-7; cdr3_nt: TGTGCCAGCTCACCACGGGACAGGGGTGTGGCCGGCTACGAGCAGTACTTC; cdr3_aa: CASSPRDRGVAGYEQYF
d_call: TRBD2; v_call: TRBV5-1; clone_size: -; j_call: TRBJ2-2; cdr3_nt: TGCGCCAGCAGCTTGGTTCTAGCGGGAGGAACCGGGGAGCTGTTTTTT; cdr3_aa: CASSLVLAGGTGELFF
d_call: TRBD2; v_call: TRBV5-4; clone_size: -; j_call: TRBJ2-3; cdr3_nt: TGTGCCACCGAGGACGGGCGGGAGCTTGATACGCAGTATTTT; cdr3_aa: CATEDGRELDTQYF
d_call: -; v_call: TRBV27; clone_size: -; j_call: TRBJ2-3; cdr3_nt: TGTGCCAGCTGGGAGTGGAGCACAGATACGCAGTATTTT; cdr3_aa: CASWEWSTDTQYF
d_call: TRBD1; v_call: TRBV7-7; clone_size: -; j_call: TRBJ2-3; cdr3_nt: TGTGCTAGCAGCTTACCGCCTAGGAAGGGACAGGGGGCAAATACGCAGTATTTT; cdr3_aa: CASSLPPRKGQGANTQYF
d_call: TRBD1; v_call: TRBV2; clone_size: -; j_call: TRBJ2-7; cdr3_nt: TGTGCCAGCAGCCGCGGGGTGGGAGGACAGGGGGCCTACGAGCAGTACTTC; cdr3_aa: CASSRGVGGQGAYEQYF
d_call: -; v_call: TRBV5-6; clone_size: -; j_call: TRBJ1-5; cdr3_nt: TGTGCCAGCAGCTGGGGGGGGAGGGTCAATCAGCCCCAGCATTTT; cdr3_aa: CASSWGGRVNQPQHF